The clone carrying this T cell receptor beta chain was observed a single time. TCRdb's copy holds only in-frame clones and misses some; the assay was immunoSEQ multiplex PCR. The sample carries around 200,000 clones, roughly 87% recorded once. This CDR3 comprises 14 residues. Deletions cut 4 bases from V and 6 bases from J, with 12 bases between. From germline, CDR1 is LGHDT and CDR2 YNNKEL (reference sequence). The data were taken from a study of blood T cell repertoires in COVID-19. The TCR was taken from a woman aged 40 to 50 with acute COVID-19. The chain recombines TRBV3-1 (or the pseudogene TRBV3-2) with TRBJ2-2; tentatively, D is TRBD1 (5 bases). Sequencing was done on a sample of PBMCs or T cells enriched from blood (not recorded which). The CDR3 sequence is CASSRSREAGELFF. The CDR3, as DNA: TGTGCCAGCAGCCGGAGCAGGGAAGCCGGGGAGCTGTTTTTT.